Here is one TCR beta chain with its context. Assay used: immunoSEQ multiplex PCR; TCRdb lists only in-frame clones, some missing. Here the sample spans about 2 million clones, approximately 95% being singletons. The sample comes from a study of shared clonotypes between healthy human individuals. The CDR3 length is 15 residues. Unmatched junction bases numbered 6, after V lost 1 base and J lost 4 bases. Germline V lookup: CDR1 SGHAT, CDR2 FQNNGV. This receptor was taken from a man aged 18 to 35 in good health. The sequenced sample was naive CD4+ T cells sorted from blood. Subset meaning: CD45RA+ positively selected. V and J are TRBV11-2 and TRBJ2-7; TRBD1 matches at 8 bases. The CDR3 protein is CASSLAAGGNYEQYF. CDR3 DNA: TGTGCCAGCAGCTTAGCGGCAGGGGGCAATTACGAGCAGTACTTC.